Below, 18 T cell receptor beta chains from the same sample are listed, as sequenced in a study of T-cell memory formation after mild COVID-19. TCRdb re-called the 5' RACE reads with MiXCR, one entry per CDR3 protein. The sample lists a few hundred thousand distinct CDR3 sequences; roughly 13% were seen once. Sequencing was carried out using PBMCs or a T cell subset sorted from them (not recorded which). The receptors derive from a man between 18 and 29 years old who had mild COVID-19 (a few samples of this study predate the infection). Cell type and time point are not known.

The CDR3: CASSYLGLSISTDTQYF. In nucleotides, the CDR3 is TGTGCCAGCAGTTACCTGGGACTATCGATTAGCACAGATACGCAGTATTTT. V and J are TRBV6-6 and TRBJ2-3, with 7 bases lining up with TRBD2. V was pared by 2 bases and J by 0 bases, with 8 bases of the junction left unmatched. The CDR3 is made up of 17 amino acids. CDR1 and CDR2 (germline): MNHNY, SVGAGI (reference sequence).

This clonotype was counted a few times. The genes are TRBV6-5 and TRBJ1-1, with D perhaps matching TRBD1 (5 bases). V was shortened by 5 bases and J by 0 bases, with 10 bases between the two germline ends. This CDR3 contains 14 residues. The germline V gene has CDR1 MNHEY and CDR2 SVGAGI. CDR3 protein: CASSLRDVNTEAFF. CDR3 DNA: TGTGCCAGCAGTCTCCGGGACGTGAACACTGAAGCTTTCTTT.

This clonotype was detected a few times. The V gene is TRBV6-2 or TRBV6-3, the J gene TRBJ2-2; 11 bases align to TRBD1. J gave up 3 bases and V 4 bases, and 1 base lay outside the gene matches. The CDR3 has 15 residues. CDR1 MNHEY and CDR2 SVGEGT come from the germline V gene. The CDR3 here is CASSLGQGDTGELFF. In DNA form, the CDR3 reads TGTGCCAGCAGTTTGGGACAGGGGGACACCGGGGAGCTGTTTTTT.

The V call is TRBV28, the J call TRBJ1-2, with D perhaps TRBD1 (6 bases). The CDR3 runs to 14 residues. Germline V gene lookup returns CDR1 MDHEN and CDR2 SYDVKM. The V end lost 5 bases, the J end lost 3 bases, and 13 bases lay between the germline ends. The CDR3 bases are TGTGCCAGCAGTCCTGGACAGTTATACTATGGCTACACCTTC. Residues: CASSPGQLYYGYTF.

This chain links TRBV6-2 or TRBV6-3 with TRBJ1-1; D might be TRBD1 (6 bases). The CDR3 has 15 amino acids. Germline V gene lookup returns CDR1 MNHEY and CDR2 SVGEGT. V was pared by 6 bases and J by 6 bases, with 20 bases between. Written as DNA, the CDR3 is TGTGCCAGCAGGTTGGGGGGCAGGGCGTCCGCTGAAGCTTTCTTT. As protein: CASRLGGRASAEAFF.

The CDR3 region is CAGGHRTDTQYF. The CDR3 DNA reads as TGTGCCGGGGGACACCGCACAGATACGCAGTATTTT. The genes are TRBV6-2 or TRBV6-3 and TRBJ2-3, with D perhaps TRBD1 (6 bases). The CDR3 spans 12 residues. CDR1 MNHEY and CDR2 SVGEGT come from the germline V gene. Trimming stripped 11 bases from V and 1 base from J, with 10 bases between.

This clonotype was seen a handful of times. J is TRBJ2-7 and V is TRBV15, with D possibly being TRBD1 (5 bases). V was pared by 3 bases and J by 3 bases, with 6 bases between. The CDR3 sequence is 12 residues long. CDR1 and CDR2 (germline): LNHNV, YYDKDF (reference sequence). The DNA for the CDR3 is TGTGCCACCAGCAGCGACAGCTACGAGCAGTACTTC. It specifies CATSSDSYEQYF. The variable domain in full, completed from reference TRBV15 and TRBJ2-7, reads DAMVIQNPRYQVTQFGKPVTLSCSQTLNHNVMYWYQQKSSQAPKLLFHYYDKDFNNEADTPDNFQSRRPNTSFCFLDIRSPGLGDTAMYLCATSSDSYEQYFGPGTRLTVT.

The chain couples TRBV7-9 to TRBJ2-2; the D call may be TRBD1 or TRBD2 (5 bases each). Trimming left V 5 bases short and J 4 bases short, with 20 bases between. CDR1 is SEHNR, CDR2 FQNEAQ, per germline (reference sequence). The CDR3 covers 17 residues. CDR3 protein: CASSQLGATLVTGELFF. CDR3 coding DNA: TGTGCCAGCAGCCAACTCGGGGCTACACTTGTCACCGGGGAGCTGTTTTTT.

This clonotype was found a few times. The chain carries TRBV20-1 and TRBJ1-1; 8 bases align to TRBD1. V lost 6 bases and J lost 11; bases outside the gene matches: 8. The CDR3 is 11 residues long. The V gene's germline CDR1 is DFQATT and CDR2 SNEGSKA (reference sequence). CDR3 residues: CSAADRGGAFF. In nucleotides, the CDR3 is TGCAGTGCCGCCGACAGGGGAGGTGCTTTCTTT.

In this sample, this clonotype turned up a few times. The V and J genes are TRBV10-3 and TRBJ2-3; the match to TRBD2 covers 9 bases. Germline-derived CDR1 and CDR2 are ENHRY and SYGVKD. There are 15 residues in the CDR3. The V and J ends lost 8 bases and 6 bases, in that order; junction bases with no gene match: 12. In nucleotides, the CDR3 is TGTGCCATCGGGCCCCAGCGGGGGGAGCGGGATACGCAGTATTTT. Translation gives CAIGPQRGERDTQYF.

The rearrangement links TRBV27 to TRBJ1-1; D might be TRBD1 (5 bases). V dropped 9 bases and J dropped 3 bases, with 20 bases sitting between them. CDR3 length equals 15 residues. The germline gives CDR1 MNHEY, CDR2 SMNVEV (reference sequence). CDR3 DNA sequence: TGTGCCAGTCGTCCAGGGCTTGACGGCTACACTGAAGCTTTCTTT. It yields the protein CASRPGLDGYTEAFF.

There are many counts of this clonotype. CDR3 DNA sequence: TGTGCCAGCAGTTACGGCGGGGAGGAGACCCAGTACTTC. Its translation is CASSYGGEETQYF. V and J are TRBV6-5 and TRBJ2-5, with D possibly being TRBD2 (6 bases). This CDR3 has 13 residues. Trimming shortened V by 2 bases and J by 5 bases, and 9 bases separated the two germline ends. CDR1 MNHEY and CDR2 SVGAGI come from the germline V gene.

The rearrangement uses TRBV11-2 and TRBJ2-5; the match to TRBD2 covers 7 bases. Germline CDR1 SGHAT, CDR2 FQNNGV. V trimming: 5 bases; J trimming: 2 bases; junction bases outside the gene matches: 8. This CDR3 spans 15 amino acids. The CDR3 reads CASSPSWGGQETQYF. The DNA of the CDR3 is TGTGCCAGCAGCCCCTCCTGGGGGGGGCAAGAGACCCAGTACTTC. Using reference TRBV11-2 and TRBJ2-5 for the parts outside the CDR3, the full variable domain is EAGVAQSPRYKIIEKRQSVAFWCNPISGHATLYWYQQILGQGPKLLIQFQNNGVVDDSQLPKDRFSAERLKGVDSTLKIQPAKLEDSAVYLCASSPSWGGQETQYFGPGTRLLVL.

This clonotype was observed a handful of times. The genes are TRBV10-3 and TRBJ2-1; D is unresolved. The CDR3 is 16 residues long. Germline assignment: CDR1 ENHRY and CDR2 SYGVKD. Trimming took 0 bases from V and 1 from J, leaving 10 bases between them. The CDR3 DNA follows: TGTGCCATCAGTGAGTCGGCTGTAGGTTCCTACAATGAGCAGTTCTTC. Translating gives CAISESAVGSYNEQFF.

The CDR3 reads CASSAREFQPYNEQFF. The DNA of the CDR3 is TGTGCCAGCAGCGCCCGGGAGTTTCAGCCCTACAATGAGCAGTTCTTC. The V call is TRBV7-9, the J call TRBJ2-1, with D possibly being TRBD2 (6 bases). V shed 5 bases and J shed 2 bases, with 16 bases lying between them. Germline CDR1 is SEHNR and CDR2 is FQNEAQ (reference sequence). The CDR3 is 16 residues long. The full variable domain, rest sourced from reference TRBV7-9 and TRBJ2-1, is DTGVSQNPRHKITKRGQNVTFRCDPISEHNRLYWYRQTLGQGPEFLTYFQNEAQLEKSRLLSDRFSAERPKGSFSTLEIQRTEQGDSAMYLCASSAREFQPYNEQFFGPGTRLTVL.

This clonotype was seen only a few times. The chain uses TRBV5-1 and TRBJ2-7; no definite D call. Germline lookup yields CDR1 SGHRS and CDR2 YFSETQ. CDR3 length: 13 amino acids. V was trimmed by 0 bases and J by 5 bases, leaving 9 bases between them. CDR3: CASSLASGNEQYV. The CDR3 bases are TGCGCCAGCAGCTTGGCCTCGGGTAACGAGCAGTACGTC.

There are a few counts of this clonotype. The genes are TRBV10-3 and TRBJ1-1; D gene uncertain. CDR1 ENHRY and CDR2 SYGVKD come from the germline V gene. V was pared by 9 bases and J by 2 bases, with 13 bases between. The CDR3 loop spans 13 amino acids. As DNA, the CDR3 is TGTGCCATGAGCCCGGGTAGTAACACTGAAGCTTTCTTT. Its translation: CAMSPGSNTEAFF.

Written as DNA, the CDR3 is TGTGCCAGCAGCTTAGAAGTGGGTACACTCCATGGCTACACCTTC. Its translation is CASSLEVGTLHGYTF. V and J are TRBV7-9 and TRBJ1-2; no clear D gene. The CDR3 runs to 15 residues. Trimming removed 1 base from V and 6 bases from J, with 15 bases in between. Germline values: CDR1 SEHNR, CDR2 FQNEAQ (reference sequence).